The 21 T cell receptor beta chains presented below share a single source sample, sequenced in a study of T cell repertoires in aging, cancer and after chemotherapy (dated by TCRdb to between 2018 and 2021). Sequencer: Illumina MiSeq. Multiplex touch-down PCR with a mixed TRB-A/B primer pool was used to amplify rearranged TRB sequences covering the V, D and J segments. Clones were called with MiXCR by TCRdb after fastp trimmed the public reads at Q25, and only in-frame beta chains were retained. All rows with the same CDR3 protein become a single entry with the most common DNA and genes. For this sample there are around 10,000 distinct CDR3 sequences; around 30% appear just once. About 3% of the sample goes to the ten largest clones. TCR beta rearrangements were amplified from genomic DNA extracted from peripheral blood rather than from sorted cells or RNA. The sample was blood. These receptors all come from a human donor in good health.

The sample holds a few counts of this clonotype. The CDR3 loop is CASSYSSGGANTQYF. The CDR3 bases are TGTGCCAGCAGTTACTCTAGCGGGGGGGCGAATACGCAGTATTTT. This chain joins TRBV6-2 or TRBV6-3 and TRBJ2-3; 11 bases are shared with TRBD2. The ends lost 0 bases at V and 7 bases at J; junction bases unmatched: 3. CDR1 and CDR2 from the germline V gene are MNHEY and SVGEGT. This CDR3 contains 15 residues.

This chain connects TRBV27 to TRBJ1-5, with a weak D call TRBD1 (6 bases). Germline CDR1 is MNHEY and CDR2 is SMNVEV (reference sequence). Trimming took off 5 bases at V and 16 bases at J, with 24 bases between the two ends. The CDR3 is made up of 14 amino acids. The CDR3 here is CASSPNRDILHLHF. CDR3 sequence (DNA): TGTGCCAGCAGTCCGAACCGGGACATCCTTCATCTCCATTTT.

This clonotype occurred a few times. The chain recombines TRBV6-2 or TRBV6-3 with TRBJ1-2; possible D gene TRBD1, 5 bases. V was pared by 4 bases and J by 3 bases, with 12 bases between. The CDR3 is 14 residues long. Germline V gene sequence: CDR1 MNHEY, CDR2 SVGEGT. The CDR3 DNA sequence: TGTGCCAGCAGTTTGGAGGGGTCGCACTATGGCTACACCTTC. Amino acid sequence: CASSLEGSHYGYTF.

This clonotype is labeled as medium-sized. The V gene is TRBV29-1, the J gene TRBJ1-2; maybe TRBD1 (5 bases). This CDR3 contains 11 residues. Looked up from germline, CDR1 is SQVTM and CDR2 is ANQGSEA. V dropped 4 bases and J dropped 2 bases, with 5 bases sitting between them. The CDR3: CSVGQNYGYTF. CDR3 sequence (DNA): TGCAGCGTTGGACAGAACTATGGCTACACCTTC.

Sample share makes this clonotype medium-sized. J is TRBJ2-1 and V is TRBV6-5, with a weak D call TRBD1 (6 bases). Trimming stripped 5 bases from V and 6 bases from J, with 14 bases between. The CDR3 runs 14 residues. Germline assignment: CDR1 MNHEY and CDR2 SVGAGI. CDR3 sequence reads: CASSGTGKGNEQFF. CDR3 nucleotides: TGTGCCAGCAGTGGTACAGGGAAGGGCAATGAGCAGTTCTTC.

On this clonotype itself: This may arise from a read error, as a much more abundant clone is one base away. The gene calls are TRBV30 and TRBJ1-6, with D possibly matching TRBD1 (6 bases). Per the germline V gene, CDR1 is GTSNPN and CDR2 is SVGIG (reference sequence). Trimming took off 8 bases at V and 9 bases at J, with 20 bases between the two ends. The CDR3 covers 14 residues. In DNA, the CDR3 is TGTGCCCGGGATATCGGACAGACAGGTTCACCCCTCCACTTT. Translation: CARDIGQTGSPLHF.

The rearrangement joins TRBV13 to TRBJ2-7; D remains ambiguous. Germline loops: CDR1 PRHDT, CDR2 FYEKMQ (reference sequence). The CDR3 runs 13 residues. V lost 7 bases and J 2 bases, leaving 12 bases between the germline ends. CDR3 sequence reads: CASKRTAAYEQYF. The CDR3 DNA sequence: TGTGCCAGCAAGAGGACGGCAGCCTACGAGCAGTACTTC. The variable domain in full, completed from reference TRBV13 and TRBJ2-7, reads AAGVIQSPRHLIKEKRETATLKCYPIPRHDTVYWYQQGPGQDPQFLISFYEKMQSDKGSIPDRFSAQQFSDYHSELNMSSLELGDSALYFCASKRTAAYEQYFGPGTRLTVT.

This chain uses TRBV6-6 with TRBJ2-1, with D perhaps TRBD2 (5 bases). This CDR3 contains 14 residues. V lost 2 bases and J lost 8, with 13 bases in between. Germline loops: CDR1 MNHNY, CDR2 SVGAGI (reference sequence). The CDR3 here is CASSYLTGVDEQFF. Written as DNA, the CDR3 is TGTGCCAGCAGTTACCTCACCGGGGTGGATGAGCAGTTCTTC.

The J gene is TRBJ2-3, the V gene TRBV30; TRBD2 aligns across 10 bases. The V gene end was trimmed by 3 bases and the J gene end by 0 bases; junction bases not matched to a gene: 0. The length of the CDR3 is 14 residues. Germline loops: CDR1 GTSNPN, CDR2 SVGIG (reference sequence). The CDR3 region has the DNA TGTGCCTGGAGACTAGCGGGAAGCACAGATACGCAGTATTTT. Amino acids: CAWRLAGSTDTQYF.

About this clonotype: This clone may be a read error of a much larger clone one base away. The CDR3 coding sequence is TGTGCCAGCAGCTACCGACTATCGGGGCACAATGAGCAGTTCTTC. Translating gives CASSYRLSGHNEQFF. The chain uses TRBV5-6 and TRBJ2-1; perhaps D is TRBD1 or TRBD2 (5 bases each). This CDR3 has 15 residues. CDR1 is SGHDT and CDR2 is YYEEEE in the germline V gene. Deletions cut 3 bases from V and 5 bases from J, with 15 bases between. Complete variable domain (other parts from reference TRBV5-6 and TRBJ2-1): DAGVTQSPTHLIKTRGQQVTLRCSPKSGHDTVSWYQQALGQGPQFIFQYYEEEERQRGNFPDRFSGHQFPNYSSELNVNALLLGDSALYLCASSYRLSGHNEQFFGPGTRLTVL.

V is TRBV30 and J is TRBJ2-3; 12 bases line up with TRBD2. The V gene's germline CDR1 is GTSNPN and CDR2 SVGIG (reference sequence). V shed 2 bases and J 6 bases; nucleotides not matched to a gene: 9. The CDR3 runs to 16 residues. CDR3 nucleotides: TGTGCCTGGAGTCTCCCCCCTAGCGGGAGGGCGGATACGCAGTATTTT. As protein: CAWSLPPSGRADTQYF.

This clonotype has more than one count but fewer than ten. The chain has TRBV6-5 and TRBJ1-6, with a weak D call TRBD1 (5 bases). This CDR3 is 15 amino acids long. V lost 5 bases, J lost 5 bases, and 13 bases lay in between. CDR1 MNHEY and CDR2 SVGAGI come from the germline V gene. CDR3 in amino acids: CASSPPAGNNSPLHF. The CDR3 DNA reads TGTGCCAGCAGTCCTCCTGCAGGGAATAATTCACCCCTCCACTTT.

The V gene is TRBV12-3 or TRBV12-4, the J gene TRBJ2-2, with D uncertain. The V end was cut by 4 bases, the J end by 5 bases, with 11 bases between. This CDR3 contains 14 residues. CDR3 amino acids: CASSYSPETGELFF. CDR3 DNA: TGTGCCAGCAGTTACTCGCCGGAAACCGGGGAGCTGTTTTTT.

The chain combines TRBV12-3 or TRBV12-4 with TRBJ2-7; 10 bases line up with TRBD1. The CDR3 extends over 17 amino acids. The V and J ends lost 4 bases and 5 bases, in that order; junction bases with no gene match: 14. CDR3 sequence reads: CASSSTLDRGQRDEQYF. The CDR3 coding sequence is TGTGCCAGCAGTTCCACCCTAGACAGGGGGCAAAGGGACGAGCAGTACTTC.

The chain recombines TRBV7-2 with TRBJ2-5; D unresolved. Per the germline V gene, CDR1 is SGHTA and CDR2 is FQGNSA. The CDR3 sequence is 14 residues long. Trimming removed 2 bases from V and 1 base from J, with 8 bases in between. The CDR3 nucleotides read TGTGCCAGCAGCTTAAACTCACGCCAAGAGACCCAGTACTTC. This translates into CASSLNSRQETQYF.

This chain joins TRBV19 and TRBJ1-6; the D gene is possibly TRBD1 (5 bases). Trimming took 3 bases from V and 8 from J, leaving 11 bases between them. Germline loops: CDR1 LNHDA, CDR2 SQIVND (reference sequence). The CDR3 is 14 amino acids. The CDR3 region is CASSIVGPYSPLHF. The CDR3, as DNA: TGTGCCAGTAGTATTGTGGGGCCATATTCACCCCTCCACTTT. Complete variable domain (other parts from reference TRBV19 and TRBJ1-6): DGGITQSPKYLFRKEGQNVTLSCEQNLNHDAMYWYRQDPGQGLRLIYYSQIVNDFQKGDIAEGYSVSREKKESFPLTVTSAQKNPTAFYLCASSIVGPYSPLHFGNGTRLTVT.

V usage is TRBV18 and J usage is TRBJ2-7, with TRBD1 as a possible D gene (5 bases). Between the trimmed V and J ends, which lost 6 bases and 5 bases, there was a span of 17 bases. Germline loops: CDR1 KGHSH, CDR2 LQKENI. The CDR3 contains 14 residues. The CDR3 DNA is TGTGCCAGCTCCCAAGACAGTGGGATCCACGAGCAGTACTTC. Its protein product is CASSQDSGIHEQYF. The variable domain in full, with the rest retrieved from reference TRBV18 and TRBJ2-7, is NAGVMQNPRHLVRRRGQEARLRCSPMKGHSHVYWYRQLPEEGLKFMVYLQKENIIDESGMPKERFSAEFPKEGPSILRIQQVVRGDSAAYFCASSQDSGIHEQYFGPGTRLTVT.

CDR3 region: CASIEGGANTGELFF. In nucleotides, the CDR3 is TGCGCCAGCATCGAAGGGGGAGCGAACACCGGGGAGCTGTTTTTT. The J gene is TRBJ2-2, the V gene TRBV5-1; D may be TRBD1 (6 bases). V was pared by 6 bases and J by 0 bases, with 12 bases between. Germline lookup yields CDR1 SGHRS and CDR2 YFSETQ. This CDR3 has 15 residues.

V gene TRBV30 combines with J gene TRBJ1-1, with 8 bases aligning to TRBD1. Germline CDR1 and CDR2: GTSNPN and SVGIG (reference sequence). This CDR3 region has 15 residues. Trimming cost V 3 bases and J 5 bases; bases outside gene matches: 11. The CDR3 nucleotides are TGTGCCTGGAGCCTAGTCAGGGGGCTCGGTACTGAAGCTTTCTTT. As protein: CAWSLVRGLGTEAFF.

By share, this clonotype counts as medium-sized. The genes are TRBV6-2 or TRBV6-3 and TRBJ2-1; D is uncertain. The CDR3 is 12 residues long. Germline V CDR1 and CDR2: MNHEY, SVGEGT. V gave up 7 bases and J gave up 8 bases, with 12 bases separating them. The CDR3 nucleotides read TGTGCCAGCACGGTCCGTCCCGATGAGCAGTTCTTC. Its protein is CASTVRPDEQFF.

The V and J genes are TRBV5-1 and TRBJ2-3, with 12 bases that match TRBD2. This CDR3 comprises 18 residues. Per the germline V gene, CDR1 is SGHRS and CDR2 is YFSETQ. The ends lost 4 bases at V and 2 bases at J; junction bases unmatched: 11. CDR3 protein: CASSLALTSGRTTDTQYF. CDR3 sequence (DNA): TGCGCCAGCAGCCTCGCGCTCACTAGCGGGAGGACCACAGATACGCAGTATTTT.